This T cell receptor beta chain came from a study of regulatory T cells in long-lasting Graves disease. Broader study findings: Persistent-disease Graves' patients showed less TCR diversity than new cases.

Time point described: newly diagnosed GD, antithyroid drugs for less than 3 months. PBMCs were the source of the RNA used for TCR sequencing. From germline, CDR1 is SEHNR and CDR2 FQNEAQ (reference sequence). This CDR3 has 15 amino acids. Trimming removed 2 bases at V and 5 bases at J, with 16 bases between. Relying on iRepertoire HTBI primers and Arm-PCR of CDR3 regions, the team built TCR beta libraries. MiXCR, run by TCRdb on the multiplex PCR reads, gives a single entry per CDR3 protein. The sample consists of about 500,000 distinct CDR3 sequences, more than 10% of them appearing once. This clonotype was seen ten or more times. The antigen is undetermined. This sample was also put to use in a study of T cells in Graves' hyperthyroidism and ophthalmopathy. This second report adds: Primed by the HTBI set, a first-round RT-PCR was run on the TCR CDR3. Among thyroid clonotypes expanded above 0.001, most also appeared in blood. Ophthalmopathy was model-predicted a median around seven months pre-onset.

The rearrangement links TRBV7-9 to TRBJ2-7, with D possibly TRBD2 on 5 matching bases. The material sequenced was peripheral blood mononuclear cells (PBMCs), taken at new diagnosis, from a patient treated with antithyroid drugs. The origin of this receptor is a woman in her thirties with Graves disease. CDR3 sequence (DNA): TGTGCCAGCAGCTTATCACTAGTATTAAGCAACGAGCAGTACTTC. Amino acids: CASSLSLVLSNEQYF. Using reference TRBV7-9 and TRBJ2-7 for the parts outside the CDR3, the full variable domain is DTGVSQNPRHKITKRGQNVTFRCDPISEHNRLYWYRQTLGQGPEFLTYFQNEAQLEKSRLLSDRFSAERPKGSFSTLEIQRTEQGDSAMYLCASSLSLVLSNEQYFGPGTRLTVT.